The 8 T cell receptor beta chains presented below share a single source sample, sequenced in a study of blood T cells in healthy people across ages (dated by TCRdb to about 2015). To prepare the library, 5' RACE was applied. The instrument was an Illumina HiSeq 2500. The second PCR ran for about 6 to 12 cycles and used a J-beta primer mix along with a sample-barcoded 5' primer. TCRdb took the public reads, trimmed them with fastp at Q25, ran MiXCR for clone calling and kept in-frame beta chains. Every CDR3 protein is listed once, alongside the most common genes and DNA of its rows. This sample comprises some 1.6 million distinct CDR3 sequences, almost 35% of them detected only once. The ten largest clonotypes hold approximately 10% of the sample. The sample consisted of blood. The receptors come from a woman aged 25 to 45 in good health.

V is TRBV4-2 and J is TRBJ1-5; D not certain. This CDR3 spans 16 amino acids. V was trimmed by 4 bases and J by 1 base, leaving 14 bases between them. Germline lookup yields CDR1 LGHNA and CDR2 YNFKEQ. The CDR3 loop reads CASSPRDKTSNQPQHF. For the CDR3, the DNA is TGTGCCAGCAGCCCTCGAGACAAGACCAGCAATCAGCCCCAGCATTTT.

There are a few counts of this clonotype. In nucleotides, the CDR3 is TGTGCCAGCAGCTTTGACATCACGCAGTATTTT. This codes for CASSFDITQYF. The chain links TRBV7-2 to TRBJ2-3; no firm D call. The CDR3 extends over 11 amino acids. Trimming pared 3 bases from V and 9 bases from J, leaving 7 bases between. CDR1 and CDR2 (germline): SGHTA, FQGNSA.

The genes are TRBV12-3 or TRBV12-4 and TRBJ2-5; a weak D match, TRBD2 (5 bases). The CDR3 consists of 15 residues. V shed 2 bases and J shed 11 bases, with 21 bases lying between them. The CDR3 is CASSLNGGPYNEQYF. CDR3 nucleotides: TGTGCCAGCAGTTTAAATGGCGGGCCGTACAATGAGCAGTACTTC.

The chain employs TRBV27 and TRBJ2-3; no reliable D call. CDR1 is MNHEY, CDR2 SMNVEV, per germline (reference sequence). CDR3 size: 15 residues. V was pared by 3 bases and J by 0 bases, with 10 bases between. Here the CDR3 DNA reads TGTGCCAGCAGTTTTGGGTGGCGGAGCACAGATACGCAGTATTTT. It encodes CASSFGWRSTDTQYF.

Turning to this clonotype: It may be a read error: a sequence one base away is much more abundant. As DNA, the CDR3 is TGTACCACCGTTACGGGGAGAAGGAACACTGAAGCTTTCTTT. Translating it yields CTTVTGRRNTEAFF. The chain has TRBV10-3 and TRBJ1-1, with D uncertain. There are 14 residues in the CDR3. From germline, CDR1 is ENHRY and CDR2 SYGVKD.

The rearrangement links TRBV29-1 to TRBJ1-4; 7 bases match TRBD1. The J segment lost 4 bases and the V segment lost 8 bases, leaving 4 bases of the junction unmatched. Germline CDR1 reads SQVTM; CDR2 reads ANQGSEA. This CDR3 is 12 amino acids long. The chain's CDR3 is CSYRGGNEKLFF. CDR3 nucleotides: TGCAGCTACAGGGGAGGTAATGAAAAACTGTTTTTT.

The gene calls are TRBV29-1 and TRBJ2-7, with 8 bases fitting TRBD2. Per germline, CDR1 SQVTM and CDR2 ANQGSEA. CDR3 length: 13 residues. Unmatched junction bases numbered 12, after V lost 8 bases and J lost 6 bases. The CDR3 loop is CSPSRGREGEQYF. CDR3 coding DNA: TGCAGCCCTTCCAGGGGACGGGAGGGCGAGCAGTACTTC.

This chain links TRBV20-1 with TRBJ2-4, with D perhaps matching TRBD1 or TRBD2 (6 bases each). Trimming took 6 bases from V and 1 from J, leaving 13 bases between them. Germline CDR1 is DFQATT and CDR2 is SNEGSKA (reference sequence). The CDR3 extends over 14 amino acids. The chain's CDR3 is CSAGGGGAKNIQYF. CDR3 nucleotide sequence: TGCAGTGCGGGTGGAGGGGGGGCCAAAAACATTCAGTACTTC.